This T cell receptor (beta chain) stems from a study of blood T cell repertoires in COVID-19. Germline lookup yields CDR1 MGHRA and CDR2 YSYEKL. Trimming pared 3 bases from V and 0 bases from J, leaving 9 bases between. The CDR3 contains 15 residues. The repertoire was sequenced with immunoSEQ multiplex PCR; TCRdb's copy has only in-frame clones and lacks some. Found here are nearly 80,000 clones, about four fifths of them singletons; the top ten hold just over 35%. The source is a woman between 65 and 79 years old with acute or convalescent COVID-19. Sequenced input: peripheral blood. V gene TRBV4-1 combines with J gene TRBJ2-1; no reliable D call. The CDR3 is CASSQTGTSYNEQFF. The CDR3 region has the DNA TGCGCCAGCAGCCAGACGGGTACCTCCTACAATGAGCAGTTCTTC.